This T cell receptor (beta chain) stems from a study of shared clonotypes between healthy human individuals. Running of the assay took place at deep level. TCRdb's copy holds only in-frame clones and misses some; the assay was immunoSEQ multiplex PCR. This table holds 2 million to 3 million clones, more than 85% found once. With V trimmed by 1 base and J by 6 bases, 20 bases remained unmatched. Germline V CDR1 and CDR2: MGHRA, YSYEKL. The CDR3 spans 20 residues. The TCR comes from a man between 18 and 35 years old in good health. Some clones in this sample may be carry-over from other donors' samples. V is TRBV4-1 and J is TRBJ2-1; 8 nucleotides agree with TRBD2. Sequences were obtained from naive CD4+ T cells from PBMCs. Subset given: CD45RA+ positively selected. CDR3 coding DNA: TGCGCCAGCAGCCAAGCCCAGATTTCCATGAGGACTAGCCTAGCCAATGAGCAGTTCTTC. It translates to CASSQAQISMRTSLANEQFF.